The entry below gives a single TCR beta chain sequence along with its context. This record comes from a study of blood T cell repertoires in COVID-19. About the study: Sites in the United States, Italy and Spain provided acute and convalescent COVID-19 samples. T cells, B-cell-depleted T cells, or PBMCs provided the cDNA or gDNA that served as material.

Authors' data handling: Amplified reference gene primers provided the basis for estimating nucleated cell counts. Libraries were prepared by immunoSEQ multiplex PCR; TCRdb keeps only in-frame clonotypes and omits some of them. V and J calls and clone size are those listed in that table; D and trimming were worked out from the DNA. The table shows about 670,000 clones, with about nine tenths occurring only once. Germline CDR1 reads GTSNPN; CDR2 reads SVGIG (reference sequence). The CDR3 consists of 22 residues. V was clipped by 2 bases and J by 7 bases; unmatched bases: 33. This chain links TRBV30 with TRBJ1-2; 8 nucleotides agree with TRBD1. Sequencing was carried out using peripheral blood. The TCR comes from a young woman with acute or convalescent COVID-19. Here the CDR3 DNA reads TGTGCCTGGAGTCCACCGGGAACCGGACAGGGTAATTTCGTTAGTCGGCGGCGTGGCTACACCTTC. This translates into CAWSPPGTGQGNFVSRRRGYTF. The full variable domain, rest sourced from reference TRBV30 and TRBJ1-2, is SQTIHQWPATLVQPVGSPLSLECTVEGTSNPNLYWYRQAAGRGLQLLFYSVGIGQISSEVPQNLSASRPQDRQFILSSKKLLLSDSGFYLCAWSPPGTGQGNFVSRRRGYTFGSGTRLTVV.